Following are 4 T cell receptor beta chains from one sample sequenced in a study of blood T cell repertoires in COVID-19. Only in-frame clones appear in the TCRdb table, and some are missing; sequencing was by immunoSEQ multiplex PCR. The data contain tens of thousands of clones, 91% of them singletons. Source material: peripheral blood. These TCRs come from a human donor with active COVID-19. The donor label of this sample is uncertain.

This sequence joins TRBV27 and TRBJ2-7, with 10 bases lining up with TRBD1. Germline V gene lookup returns CDR1 MNHEY and CDR2 SMNVEV (reference sequence). This CDR3 has 16 amino acids. The V and J ends lost 6 bases and 2 bases, in that order; junction bases with no gene match: 10. The CDR3 bases are TGTGCCAGCAGCAAAACCGGGACAGGGGTCCCCTACGAGCAGTACTTC. This translates into CASSKTGTGVPYEQYF.

The V call is TRBV28, the J call TRBJ2-3; the D gene is possibly TRBD2 (7 bases). V lost 5 bases, J lost 2 bases, and 17 bases lay in between. The CDR3 runs to 16 residues. Germline CDR1 and CDR2: MDHEN and SYDVKM. The CDR3 sequence is CASSLEGGSLTDTQYF. DNA for the CDR3: TGTGCCAGCAGTCTCGAGGGGGGGTCCCTCACAGATACGCAGTATTTT.

In its sample, this clone was seen many times. This chain connects TRBV6-5 to TRBJ1-2; 10 bases align to TRBD1. V trimming: 11 bases; J trimming: 5 bases; junction bases outside the gene matches: 11. The germline CDR1 and CDR2 sequences are MNHEY and SVGAGI. The CDR3 contains 14 residues. The CDR3 reads CASGTGAGLYGYTF. The CDR3 coding sequence is TGTGCCTCCGGGACAGGGGCGGGTTTGTATGGCTACACCTTC.

CDR3 DNA sequence: TGTGCCAGCAGCCCTCAACAGGGACAGGTCTCTGGAAACACCATATATTTT. It encodes CASSPQQGQVSGNTIYF. V is TRBV5-4 and J is TRBJ1-3; 8 nucleotides align to TRBD1. Germline-derived CDR1 and CDR2 are SGHNT and YYREEE (reference sequence). V gave up 4 bases and J gave up 0 bases; unmatched junction bases: 9. CDR3 length: 17 amino acids.